The 27 T cell receptor beta chains listed next were all sequenced from one sample in a study of cytotoxic CD8 clonotypes in ibrutinib-treated CLL. Method: immunoSEQ multiplex PCR; TCRdb's copy keeps in-frame clones and lacks some. The sample includes 250,000 or so clones, under 75% of them seen just once. Here the sequenced sample was PBMCs, taken after 24 months of ibrutinib treatment. The receptors derive from a human donor with chronic lymphocytic leukemia.

This clone has only a few counts. The chain carries TRBV29-1 and TRBJ2-1; D is ambiguous. V gave up 7 bases and J gave up 9 bases, with 16 bases separating them. This CDR3 contains 12 residues. The V gene's germline CDR1 is SQVTM and CDR2 ANQGSEA. DNA for the CDR3: TGCAGCGGGGGTCCGGCCCCGGGTGAGCAGTTCTTC. Its protein is CSGGPAPGEQFF.

The chain recombines TRBV11-1 with TRBJ2-2; D unresolved. The V end was cut by 5 bases, the J end by 7 bases, with 8 bases between. The V gene's germline CDR1 is SGHAT and CDR2 FQDESV (reference sequence). This CDR3 is 12 amino acids long. CDR3 in amino acids: CASSPSFGELFF. The CDR3, as DNA: TGTGCCAGCAGCCCCTCCTTCGGGGAGCTGTTTTTT. The full variable domain, rest sourced from reference TRBV11-1 and TRBJ2-2, is EAEVAQSPRYKITEKSQAVAFWCDPISGHATLYWYRQILGQGPELLVQFQDESVVDDSQLPKDRFSAERLKGVDSTLKIQPAELGDSAMYLCASSPSFGELFFGEGSRLTVL.

J is TRBJ2-7 and V is TRBV4-1; D remains ambiguous. Germline CDR1 reads MGHRA; CDR2 reads YSYEKL. This CDR3 is built from 13 residues. Trimming pared 1 base from V and 2 bases from J, leaving 6 bases between. The CDR3 nucleotides read TGCGCCAGCAGCCAAGGTCAGACCTACGAGCAGTACTTC. Protein product: CASSQGQTYEQYF.

The J gene is TRBJ2-1, the V gene TRBV9; D uncertain. The CDR3 length is 14 residues. V gave up 0 bases and J gave up 9 bases, with 13 bases separating them. The germline V gene has CDR1 SGDLS and CDR2 YYNGEE. Here the CDR3 reads CASSVAPSRAEQFF. The DNA of the CDR3 is TGTGCCAGCAGCGTAGCCCCTAGTCGGGCTGAGCAGTTCTTC. The variable domain in full, with the rest retrieved from reference TRBV9 and TRBJ2-1, is DSGVTQTPKHLITATGQRVTLRCSPRSGDLSVYWYQQSLDQGLQFLIQYYNGEERAKGNILERFSAQQFPDLHSELNLSSLELGDSALYFCASSVAPSRAEQFFGPGTRLTVL.

This clone was seen a few times. The gene calls are TRBV7-9 and TRBJ2-1; 11 positions match TRBD1. Germline V lookup: CDR1 SEHNR, CDR2 FQNEAQ (reference sequence). The CDR3 covers 14 residues. J gave up 4 bases and V 11 bases, and 7 bases lay outside the gene matches. The CDR3 bases are TGTGCCGGTAATGGACAGGGGGCTTACAATGAGCAGTTCTTC. Its protein is CAGNGQGAYNEQFF.

The CDR3 region has the DNA TGTGCCAGCAGTCTCTCGACTGGGAGGGCTGAAGCTTTCTTT. It translates to CASSLSTGRAEAFF. The rearrangement links TRBV6-5 to TRBJ1-1; D remains ambiguous. V was shortened by 5 bases and J by 6 bases, with 16 bases between the two germline ends. Germline assignment: CDR1 MNHEY and CDR2 SVGAGI. The CDR3 loop spans 14 amino acids.

The chain couples TRBV6-5 to TRBJ2-5; D ambiguous. This CDR3 comprises 12 residues. V lost 5 bases, J lost 0 bases, and 4 bases lay in between. In germline, CDR1 is MNHEY, CDR2 SVGAGI. The CDR3 loop is CASSPYQETQYF. CDR3 in DNA: TGTGCCAGCAGTCCGTACCAAGAGACCCAGTACTTC.

This clone was recorded only once. The chain has TRBV30 and TRBJ1-3, with D unresolved. Germline V gives CDR1 GTSNPN, CDR2 SVGIG (reference sequence). V lost 8 bases and J 0 bases, leaving 11 bases between the germline ends. This CDR3 spans 13 amino acids. The CDR3 DNA is TGTGCCAGTAATACGGGCTCTGGAAACACCATATATTTT. It translates to CASNTGSGNTIYF.

The CDR3 loop is CASSLGMDRPSYEQYF. In nucleotides, the CDR3 is TGTGCCAGCAGTTTGGGGATGGACAGGCCAAGTTACGAGCAGTACTTC. This chain links TRBV27 with TRBJ2-7, with 7 positions matching TRBD1. The CDR3 length is 16 residues. The V gene's germline CDR1 is MNHEY and CDR2 SMNVEV (reference sequence). V gave up 3 bases and J gave up 4 bases; unmatched junction bases: 12.

This chain joins TRBV27 and TRBJ1-5; 7 positions match TRBD1. Germline CDR1 reads MNHEY; CDR2 reads SMNVEV (reference sequence). CDR3 size: 15 residues. Losses at the gene ends were 5 bases for V and 4 bases for J; bases not matched to a gene: 8. The DNA of the CDR3 is TGTGCCAGCAGTCTCAGACAGGGAGGGAATCAGCCCCAGCATTTT. Its translation is CASSLRQGGNQPQHF.

The chain recombines TRBV11-2 with TRBJ2-7; D may be TRBD2 (5 bases). Germline V gene sequence: CDR1 SGHAT, CDR2 FQNNGV. The CDR3 totals 15 residues. V was cut by 5 bases and J by 4 bases, with 18 bases left in between. In DNA, the CDR3 is TGTGCCAGCAGCCCCCACCTGGAAGGGAGATACGAGCAGTACTTC. It specifies CASSPHLEGRYEQYF.

The genes are TRBV11-2 and TRBJ2-7; the match to TRBD2 covers 14 bases. V dropped 5 bases and J dropped 6; count of bases not matched to a gene: 3. The CDR3 loop spans 14 amino acids. Germline CDR1 and CDR2: SGHAT and FQNNGV. This CDR3 is CASSPGLAGAEQYF. The CDR3, as DNA: TGTGCCAGCAGCCCGGGACTAGCGGGAGCCGAGCAGTACTTC.

The V and J genes are TRBV19 and TRBJ1-1, with 9 positions matching TRBD1. The CDR3 has 15 residues. In germline, CDR1 is LNHDA, CDR2 SQIVND (reference sequence). The V and J ends lost 5 bases and 7 bases, in that order; junction bases with no gene match: 11. CDR3 sequence (DNA): TGTGCCAGTAGTGGAACACCGGGACAGGGTGTTGAAGCTTTCTTT. It yields the protein CASSGTPGQGVEAFF.

The chain couples TRBV15 to TRBJ2-5; D is unclear. V was clipped by 1 base and J by 7 bases, with 16 bases between them. The germline V gene encodes CDR1 LNHNV and CDR2 YYDKDF (reference sequence). CDR3 length: 15 amino acids. The DNA for the CDR3 is TGTGCCACCAGCAGAGTGCCGGATCCCCCGGGGACCCAGTACTTC. Its protein is CATSRVPDPPGTQYF.

This clone was counted only a few times. This chain joins TRBV6-4 and TRBJ1-5; no clear D. The CDR3 length is 13 residues. Trimming cost V 4 bases and J 3 bases, with 7 bases left between them. From germline, CDR1 is MRHNA and CDR2 SNTAGT. The CDR3 DNA is TGTGCCAGCAGTGTGGAAGCCAATCAGCCCCAGCATTTT. It yields the protein CASSVEANQPQHF.

The chain carries TRBV30 and TRBJ1-1, with a tentative D call TRBD1 (5 bases). The germline CDR1 and CDR2 sequences are GTSNPN and SVGIG (reference sequence). The V and J ends lost 2 bases and 3 bases respectively, with 10 bases between them. This CDR3 is built from 13 residues. The chain's CDR3 is CAWSQGLDTEAFF. The CDR3 DNA reads TGTGCCTGGAGTCAGGGTTTGGACACTGAAGCTTTCTTT.

This clone has a handful of counts. This chain connects TRBV28 to TRBJ1-1; weak D call: TRBD1 (6 bases). The CDR3 is 16 residues long. Germline V gives CDR1 MDHEN, CDR2 SYDVKM. V was pared by 3 bases and J by 0 bases, with 14 bases between. The CDR3 loop reads CASSFSFGQLNTEAFF. For the CDR3, the DNA is TGTGCCAGCAGTTTCTCGTTTGGACAGCTGAACACTGAAGCTTTCTTT.

The chain employs TRBV14 and TRBJ1-5; D not resolved. The CDR3 runs 13 residues. V shed 1 base and J shed 5 bases, with 6 bases lying between them. Germline CDR1 and CDR2: SGHDN and FVKESK. CDR3 loop: CASSQGSDQPQHF. The CDR3, as DNA: TGTGCCAGCAGCCAAGGTTCTGATCAGCCCCAGCATTTT.

This chain uses TRBV9 with TRBJ2-1, with D maybe TRBD1 (7 bases). Trimming pared 1 base from V and 8 bases from J, leaving 16 bases between. This CDR3 comprises 15 residues. Germline V gene sequence: CDR1 SGDLS, CDR2 YYNGEE. CDR3 loop: CASSVSPGGIDEQFF. CDR3 DNA: TGTGCCAGCAGCGTATCACCAGGGGGGATCGATGAGCAGTTCTTC. Complete variable domain (other parts from reference TRBV9 and TRBJ2-1): DSGVTQTPKHLITATGQRVTLRCSPRSGDLSVYWYQQSLDQGLQFLIQYYNGEERAKGNILERFSAQQFPDLHSELNLSSLELGDSALYFCASSVSPGGIDEQFFGPGTRLTVL.

V and J are TRBV15 and TRBJ2-3, with D maybe TRBD2 (5 bases). V was clipped by 8 bases and J by 2 bases, with 11 bases between them. CDR1 and CDR2 (germline): LNHNV, YYDKDF (reference sequence). The CDR3 has 13 residues. The CDR3 reads CATSRGNTDTQYF. In nucleotides, the CDR3 is TGTGCCACCTCCAGAGGGAACACAGATACGCAGTATTTT.

V gene TRBV4-2 combines with J gene TRBJ2-5; possible D gene TRBD1, 5 bases. Germline values: CDR1 LGHNA, CDR2 YNFKEQ. Deletions cut 5 bases from V and 4 bases from J, with 17 bases between. This CDR3 region has 15 residues. The chain's CDR3 is CASSSLGPDRETQYF. CDR3 nucleotides: TGTGCCAGCAGCTCCCTGGGGCCGGATCGAGAGACCCAGTACTTC.

The chain combines TRBV5-1 with TRBJ2-7, with D unresolved. V was pared by 1 base and J by 5 bases, with 16 bases between. Per the germline V gene, CDR1 is SGHRS and CDR2 is YFSETQ. The CDR3 consists of 15 residues. The CDR3 region has the DNA TGCGCCAGCAGCTTGAACGATGGGGTATTGGACGAGCAGTACTTC. Protein product: CASSLNDGVLDEQYF.

This clone was detected only a few times. The gene calls are TRBV7-9 and TRBJ2-7, with 7 bases that match TRBD2. The ends lost 5 bases at V and 6 bases at J; junction bases unmatched: 4. This CDR3 spans 12 amino acids. Germline V gene lookup returns CDR1 SEHNR and CDR2 FQNEAQ (reference sequence). CDR3 coding DNA: TGTGCCAGCAGCGACCCGGGGGGCGAGCAGTACTTC. This sequence encodes CASSDPGGEQYF.

The chain has TRBV28 and TRBJ2-7; 10 bases agree with TRBD1. Per germline, CDR1 MDHEN and CDR2 SYDVKM. The CDR3 extends over 15 amino acids. V was clipped by 10 bases and J by 6 bases; unmatched bases: 15. The CDR3, as DNA: TGTGCCACACAAGACCCCGGGACAGGGGTTGTCGAGCAGTACTTC. This gives the protein CATQDPGTGVVEQYF.

V and J are TRBV6-5 and TRBJ1-1; tentative D call: TRBD1 (6 bases). This CDR3 region has 13 residues. The V and J ends lost 7 bases and 4 bases respectively, with 13 bases between them. Germline CDR1 is MNHEY and CDR2 is SVGAGI. Here the CDR3 reads CASTRRGGTEAFF. The CDR3 DNA is TGTGCCAGCACCAGAAGGGGGGGCACTGAAGCTTTCTTT.

The rearrangement links TRBV29-1 to TRBJ1-4; no reliable D call. Germline assignment: CDR1 SQVTM and CDR2 ANQGSEA. V gave up 5 bases and J gave up 8 bases, with 9 bases separating them. CDR3 size: 11 residues. The CDR3 sequence: CSVFIWEKLFF. For the CDR3, the DNA is TGCAGCGTTTTCATTTGGGAAAAACTGTTTTTT.

The chain has TRBV5-6 and TRBJ1-1; D is possibly TRBD1 (5 bases). Germline V gene lookup returns CDR1 SGHDT and CDR2 YYEEEE. CDR3 length: 15 amino acids. The V gene lost 2 bases and the J gene lost 1 base, with 12 bases spanning the gap. This chain's CDR3 is CASSFWGTSNTEAFF. The CDR3 DNA is TGTGCCAGCAGCTTTTGGGGCACGTCGAACACTGAAGCTTTCTTT.